This T cell receptor (beta chain) was captured by sequencing in a study of Ad26.COV2.S vaccination and SARS-CoV-2 variants (dated by TCRdb to the early 2020s). Regarding the complete study: Donors in the vaccine arm were drawn from COV1001, a phase I-IIa trial of Ad26.COV2.S in healthy adults that was multicentre, randomized, double-blind and placebo-controlled. Sequencing of the TCRbeta repertoire served to evaluate the specificity and breadth of SARS-CoV-2-reactive T cell receptors following Ad26.COV2.S vaccination. Participants in the trial were split at random into five groups of five each, receiving low-dose or high-dose Ad26.COV2.S once or twice, or else placebo on both occasions. Ad26.COV2.S was administered intramuscularly at a dose of 5x10^10 or 1x10^11 viral particles, either as one shot or as two shots given 56 days apart. A total of some 30 samples were included in the TCR-sequenced set, comprising roughly 19 Ad26.COV2.S vaccine recipients, 5 placebo recipients and 8 SARS-CoV-2 convalescent individuals. Investigators remained blinded to trial group allocation during experiments and outcome assessment. What the authors observed across the whole study: Spike-specific TCR breadth was higher in Ad26.COV2.S recipients than in placebo recipients (P = 0.0014). Substantial breadth of spike-specific CD8+ and CD4+ T cell responses was reported after vaccination. The authors noted that the TCR breadth and depth analyses may have underestimated total T cell responses. Non-spike TCR breadth was comparable between vaccine and placebo recipients, consistent with the vaccine containing only spike. The study was not powered for comparison of responses between vaccine doses or regimens.

With respect to this clone: No cognate antigen has been identified for it. One base away there is no much larger clone; base qualities are not given.

TCRbeta CDR3 regions were sequenced with the immunoSEQ Assay. After extraction, genomic DNA underwent amplification by bias-controlled multiplex PCR, followed by high-throughput sequencing. Per the authors' processing: To quantify the absolute abundance of every unique TCRbeta CDR3 region, sequences were collapsed and filtered. Usable DNA was measured by amplifying reference genes present in all nucleated cells, and TCRbeta template counts were normalized to that usable DNA to estimate T cell fraction. Repertoire TCRs were annotated as SARS-CoV-2-specific by exact matching of V gene, CDR3 amino acid sequence and J gene to a known reactive TCR set. The reference SARS-CoV-2 TCR set was derived from MIRA and filtered for enrichment in COVID-19-positive ImmuneCODE repertoires, a step that removed public or cross-reactive TCRs. Using the MIRA antigens, annotated TCRs were further analysed by specific ORF or by position within an ORF. Depth was the summed frequency of annotated unique rearrangements, while breadth was defined as annotated unique rearrangements over total unique productive rearrangements. Two-sided Wilcoxon rank-sum tests were used to compare TCR breadth between groups. As stored in TCRdb, this immuneACCESS dataset retains in-frame rearrangements with V and J assigned. A fraction of the clones does not appear; measured against another copy, unresolved V genes explain less than half of the discrepancy, and the remainder lacks a known reason. Clonal size and the V and J genes are those of that table, whereas D and trimming came from the DNA. Counted in this sample were some 450,000 clones; 90% of them appeared once. The top ten hold under 4.5% of the sample.

The CDR3 runs 14 amino acids, cysteine and phenylalanine included. Solely the CDR3 DNA is kept, with 42 bases framed from the first base. V is shortened by 0 bases, J by 0 bases, and the region joining them spans 7 bases. CDR1 and CDR2 (SGDLS, YYNGEE) derive from the germline V gene. The treatment or condition tag for this specimen amounts to: roughly 20 received Ad26.COV2.S at low or high dose, single or two shots; roughly 5 received placebo; per-sample allocation not given. For vaccine and placebo recipients, the sequenced repertoires came from samples collected on day 63 after the first injection. Between 29 July and 7 August 2020, Cohort 1b enrolled some 25 adults aged 18-55 years at one site in Boston, USA. Ad26.COV2.S consisted of a replication-incompetent adenovirus type 26 vector by which a prefusion-stabilized SARS-CoV-2 spike protein from the original Wuhan strain was expressed.

The chain links TRBV9 with TRBJ2-7, with no D gene named confidently. This sample comprised peripheral blood, obtained in a trial of Ad26.COV2.S vaccine versus placebo. This TCR derives from a person aged 18-60 years who received the Ad26.COV2.S COVID-19 vaccine or a placebo. Here is the DNA: TGTGCCAGCAGCGTAGAGGCCCGCTCCTACGAGCAGTACTTC. Translated, this gives CASSVEARSYEQYF.